Listed below are T cell receptor beta chains from one sample, sequenced in a study of identical twins. TCRdb itself ran the 5' RACE reads through MiXCR, one entry per CDR3 protein. The table shows hundreds of thousands of distinct CDR3 sequences, with roughly 12% occurring only once. The same sample was also studied in work on yellow fever vaccine responses in identical twins.

The sequenced sample was PBMCs. All receptors come from a woman younger than 30 in good health. Both conserved end residues are part of each CDR3. Fields, in order: CDR3 protein, CDR3 DNA, V gene, D gene, J gene, clone size. D genes are given only for firm matches. Clone size appears in some rows only: once, few, many, or a class for an expanded clone.

CASSHPVKEGSTNEKLFF	TGTGCCAGCAGCCACCCCGTTAAGGAGGGTTCAACTAATGAAAAACTGTTTTTT	TRBV7-8	NA	TRBJ1-4	few
CSARKGTAKETQYF	TGCAGTGCTAGAAAAGGGACAGCTAAAGAGACCCAGTACTTC	TRBV20-1	TRBD1	TRBJ2-5	NA
CTSSLGQAPARFKNIQYF	TGTACCAGCAGCCTCGGACAGGCCCCAGCCCGTTTCAAAAACATTCAGTACTTC	TRBV2	TRBD1	TRBJ2-4	NA
CASSSGVSSYEQYF	TGTGCCAGCAGCTCCGGGGTTAGCTCCTACGAGCAGTACTTC	TRBV7-6	NA	TRBJ2-7	NA
CASSPHINYGYTF	TGTGCCAGCAGTCCACATATTAACTATGGCTACACCTTC	TRBV12-3/TRBV12-4	NA	TRBJ1-2	NA
CASSPSWGLNTGELFF	TGTGCCAGCAGCCCCTCGTGGGGATTGAACACCGGGGAGCTGTTTTTT	TRBV7-8	NA	TRBJ2-2	NA
CASSFSWTSISGELFF	TGTGCCAGCAGTTTTAGCTGGACTAGTATCTCCGGGGAGCTGTTTTTT	TRBV12-3/TRBV12-4	TRBD2	TRBJ2-2	NA
CSVEERRGIINYGYTF	TGCAGCGTTGAAGAACGCCGGGGAATTATTAACTATGGCTACACCTTC	TRBV29-1	NA	TRBJ1-2	many
CASSQGLMGNEQFF	TGCGCCAGCAGCCAAGGATTGATGGGCAATGAGCAGTTCTTC	TRBV4-1	NA	TRBJ2-1	NA
CSVRFSGVVDNSPLHF	TGCAGCGTTCGATTCTCAGGGGTCGTCGATAATTCACCCCTCCACTTT	TRBV29-1	NA	TRBJ1-6	many
CASSSRTGHNQPQHF	TGTGCCAGCAGTTCGAGGACAGGGCACAATCAGCCCCAGCATTTT	TRBV6-5	TRBD1	TRBJ1-5	NA
CASKGRRNDGNTIYF	TGTGCCAGTAAAGGCCGACGGAACGATGGAAACACCATATATTTT	TRBV19	NA	TRBJ1-3	NA
CSARPLWETGYNEQFF	TGCAGTGCTAGACCATTGTGGGAGACTGGCTACAATGAGCAGTTCTTC	TRBV20-1	NA	TRBJ2-1	NA
CAISPGLSTDTQYF	TGTGCCATCAGCCCGGGACTTAGCACAGATACGCAGTATTTT	TRBV10-3	NA	TRBJ2-3	NA
CAISESRGAQETQYF	TGTGCCATCAGTGAGTCCCGGGGGGCCCAAGAGACCCAGTACTTC	TRBV10-3	NA	TRBJ2-5	few
CASQLVSMGHGNEQFF	TGTGCCAGTCAATTGGTATCGATGGGGCACGGCAATGAGCAGTTCTTC	TRBV6-1	NA	TRBJ2-1	once
CASSIATSGVYEQYF	TGTGCCAGTAGTATAGCTACTAGCGGGGTATACGAGCAGTACTTC	TRBV19	TRBD2	TRBJ2-7	NA
CASSHRADTQYF	TGTGCCAGCAGTCATCGGGCAGATACGCAGTATTTT	TRBV12-3/TRBV12-4	NA	TRBJ2-3	NA
CASSWPTGTSNEQFF	TGTGCCAGCAGCTGGCCCACCGGGACTAGCAATGAGCAGTTCTTC	TRBV5-5	TRBD2	TRBJ2-1	NA
CASSQFSTEAFF	TGCGCCAGCAGCCAATTCAGCACTGAAGCTTTCTTT	TRBV4-1	NA	TRBJ1-1	few
CASSPDIQGITDTQYF	TGTGCCAGCAGCCCCGATATACAGGGGATAACAGATACGCAGTATTTT	TRBV5-5	TRBD1	TRBJ2-3	NA
CAISDPVGRGIPGELFF	TGTGCCATCAGTGACCCCGTTGGGAGGGGAATTCCCGGGGAGCTGTTTTTT	TRBV10-3	TRBD2	TRBJ2-2	few
CASSLRPSGVYYNEQFF	TGTGCCAGCAGCTTAAGACCTAGCGGGGTCTATTACAATGAGCAGTTCTTC	TRBV7-9	TRBD2	TRBJ2-1	NA
CASSYQLSASDTQYF	TGTGCCAGCAGTTACCAGTTGTCGGCCTCAGATACGCAGTATTTT	TRBV6-5	NA	TRBJ2-3	NA
CSAGTDTTDTQYF	TGCAGTGCTGGAACCGACACCACAGATACGCAGTATTTT	TRBV20-1	NA	TRBJ2-3	few
CASSFGDRGEPQHF	TGCGCCAGCAGCTTCGGCGACAGGGGGGAGCCCCAGCATTTT	TRBV5-1	TRBD1	TRBJ1-5	few
CASSEAYAALAKNIQYF	TGTGCCAGCAGTGAAGCGTACGCGGCACTAGCCAAAAACATTCAGTACTTC	TRBV2	NA	TRBJ2-4	few
CSAPLDGAWSGELFF	TGCAGTGCTCCTCTGGACGGCGCTTGGAGCGGGGAGCTGTTTTTT	TRBV20-1	NA	TRBJ2-2	many
CSAELGPGGNNEQFF	TGCAGTGCCGAACTAGGTCCCGGGGGCAACAATGAGCAGTTCTTC	TRBV20-1	NA	TRBJ2-1	NA
CASSVPAGATDTQYF	TGTGCCAGCAGCGTCCCCGCGGGGGCCACAGATACGCAGTATTTT	TRBV9	NA	TRBJ2-3	NA
CASSLPDRVEAFF	TGTGCCAGCAGTTTACCCGACAGGGTTGAAGCTTTCTTT	TRBV27	TRBD1	TRBJ1-1	NA
CASSIPRTSGDYTGELFF	TGTGCCAGTAGTATACCGCGGACTAGCGGGGACTACACCGGGGAGCTGTTTTTT	TRBV19	TRBD2	TRBJ2-2	NA
CASSRTGTSGANVLTF	TGTGCCAGCAGTAGGACAGGGACTTCTGGGGCCAACGTCCTGACTTTC	TRBV6-1	TRBD1	TRBJ2-6	NA
CASSVAGTKAYEQYF	TGTGCCAGCAGCGTCGCCGGGACGAAAGCCTACGAGCAGTACTTC	TRBV9	NA	TRBJ2-7	NA
CASSYQGVDTQYF	TGTGCCAGCAGTTACCAGGGTGTCGATACGCAGTATTTT	TRBV12-3/TRBV12-4	NA	TRBJ2-3	many
CASNAGAGKGDEQYF	TGCGCCAGCAATGCGGGGGCGGGAAAAGGGGACGAGCAGTACTTC	TRBV5-1	NA	TRBJ2-7	NA
CASSVLGDLKVSSYNEQFF	TGTGCCAGCAGCGTGCTGGGGGATCTAAAAGTAAGCTCCTACAATGAGCAGTTCTTC	TRBV9	NA	TRBJ2-1	few
CATSDSKDNEQFF	TGTGCCACCAGTGACTCAAAAGACAATGAGCAGTTCTTC	TRBV24-1	NA	TRBJ2-1	few
CASSPGRGEYNEQFF	TGTGCCAGCAGCCCGGGGCGGGGGGAATACAATGAGCAGTTCTTC	TRBV7-9	TRBD2	TRBJ2-1	few
CASSPYSTDTQYF	TGTGCCAGCAGCCCTTATAGCACAGATACGCAGTATTTT	TRBV12-3/TRBV12-4	NA	TRBJ2-3	many
CASSLQGTANYGYTF	TGTGCCAGCAGCTTGCAGGGCACAGCTAACTATGGCTACACCTTC	TRBV7-2	NA	TRBJ1-2	few
CASSGQAGTEAFF	TGTGCCAGCAGTGGGCAGGCGGGCACTGAAGCTTTCTTT	TRBV2	NA	TRBJ1-1	many
CASSRGTGGDEQYF	TGTGCCAGCAGCCGAGGGACAGGGGGCGACGAGCAGTACTTC	TRBV3-1	TRBD1	TRBJ2-7	NA
CATSDFGNNNEQFF	TGTGCCACCAGTGATTTTGGGAACAACAATGAGCAGTTCTTC	TRBV24-1	NA	TRBJ2-1	NA
CASSLWAEQFF	TGTGCCAGCAGTTTATGGGCTGAGCAGTTCTTC	TRBV12-3/TRBV12-4	NA	TRBJ2-1	NA
CASSQVPGVGTRTGELFF	TGCGCCAGCAGCCAAGTACCGGGGGTTGGGACGCGAACCGGGGAGCTGTTTTTT	TRBV4-1	NA	TRBJ2-2	NA
CASSPMGQQETQYF	TGTGCCAGCTCACCAATGGGACAGCAAGAGACCCAGTACTTC	TRBV18	TRBD1	TRBJ2-5	once
CAISPSSSSTDTQYF	TGTGCCATTTCTCCATCGAGTTCTAGCACAGATACGCAGTATTTT	TRBV10-3	NA	TRBJ2-3	NA
CSASDVMWPEKLFF	TGCAGTGCTAGTGACGTCATGTGGCCTGAAAAACTGTTTTTT	TRBV20-1	NA	TRBJ1-4	few
CASSGTDPDTQYF	TGTGCCAGCTCAGGGACTGACCCGGATACGCAGTATTTT	TRBV18	NA	TRBJ2-3	NA
CASSSLKELGEQFF	TGTGCCAGCAGCTCGTTAAAGGAGCTGGGTGAGCAGTTCTTC	TRBV11-2	NA	TRBJ2-1	few
CSVCFMGSYNEQFF	TGCAGCGTTTGTTTCATGGGCTCCTACAATGAGCAGTTCTTC	TRBV29-1	NA	TRBJ2-1	many